Sequencing of this T cell receptor (beta chain) was carried out in a study of cytomegalovirus exposure and HLA in healthy donors. Regarding the study as a whole: Most TCR sequences were uncommon, yet certain public TCRs appeared in many donors.

When sampled, the donors appeared nominally healthy, though they likely had unrecorded immune exposures. Germline lookup yields CDR1 SGHRS and CDR2 YFSETQ. With 7 bases removed from V and 9 bases from J, the gap between germline ends came to 17 bases. This CDR3 spans 13 amino acids. As for this clone: Its antigen is currently unknown.

60 Vbeta and 13 Jbeta primers were used in PCR. Some clones are missing from TCRdb's copy, which holds only in-frame ones; the method was immunoSEQ multiplex PCR. There are 84,000 or so clones in the sample; 65% to 85% occur only once, and around 3% lies in the top ten. This sequence was found in a man younger than 40 in good health and CMV-seronegative. The chain has TRBV5-1 and TRBJ2-1; D gene unclear. The material sequenced was PBMCs. The CDR3 DNA sequence: TGCGCCAGCGCCGATGTCGGGTACGGTGAGCAGTTCTTC. Its protein product is CASADVGYGEQFF.